This T cell receptor beta chain stems from a study of blood T cells in healthy people across ages. Study-level results: Unsorted PBMCs ruled out conclusive naive versus antigen-experienced comparison.

The V gene's germline CDR1 is KGHSH and CDR2 LQKENI. With 8 bases removed from V and 10 bases from J, the gap between germline ends came to 15 bases. The CDR3 sequence is 12 residues long. This clonotype was seen more than once but under ten times. What it binds is not known. Alongside a J-beta primer mix, a sample-barcoded 5' primer served in a second PCR lasting about 7 to 11 cycles. TCRdb independently ran MiXCR on the 5' RACE reads; one entry per CDR3 protein. The sample lists about 830,000 distinct CDR3 sequences; roughly 60% were seen once. J is TRBJ2-1 and V is TRBV18, with D possibly called TRBD1 or TRBD2 (5 bases each). The specimen was blood. The TCR originated in a man aged 25 to 45 in good health. CDR3 sequence reads: CASAPTTGEQFF. The CDR3 DNA reads TGTGCCAGCGCCCCGACTACAGGAGAGCAGTTCTTC.